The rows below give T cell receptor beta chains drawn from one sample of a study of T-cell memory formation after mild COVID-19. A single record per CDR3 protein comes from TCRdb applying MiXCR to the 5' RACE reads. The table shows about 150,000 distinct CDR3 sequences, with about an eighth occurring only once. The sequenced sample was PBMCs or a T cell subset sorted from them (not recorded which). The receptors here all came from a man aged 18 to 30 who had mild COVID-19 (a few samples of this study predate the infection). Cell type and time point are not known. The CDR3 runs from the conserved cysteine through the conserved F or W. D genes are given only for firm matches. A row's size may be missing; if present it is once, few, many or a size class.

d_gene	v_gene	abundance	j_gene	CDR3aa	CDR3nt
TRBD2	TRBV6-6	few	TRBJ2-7	CASNRGGDYEQYF	TGTGCCAGCAACCGGGGGGGGGACTACGAGCAGTACTTC
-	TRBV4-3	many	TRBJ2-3	CASSQPGSGDTQYF	TGCGCCAGCAGCCAGCCCGGGTCGGGGGATACGCAGTATTTT
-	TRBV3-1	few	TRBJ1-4	CASSQGWNEKLFF	TGTGCCAGCAGCCAAGGCTGGAATGAAAAACTGTTTTTT
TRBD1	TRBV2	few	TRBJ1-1	CASSATGIPEAFF	TGTGCCAGCAGTGCGACAGGGATTCCTGAAGCTTTCTTT
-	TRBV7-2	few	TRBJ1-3	CASSRRPFPGNTIYF	TGTGCCAGCAGCCGGCGGCCGTTTCCTGGAAACACCATATATTTT
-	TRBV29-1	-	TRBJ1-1	CSALRWVGTEASF	TGCAGCGCCCTGAGATGGGTGGGCACTGAAGCTAGCTTT
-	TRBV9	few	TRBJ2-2	CASSADGELFF	TGTGCCAGCAGCGCCGACGGGGAGCTGTTTTTT
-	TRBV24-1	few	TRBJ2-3	CATSDRGTERTDTQYF	TGTGCCACCAGTGACCGAGGGACCGAACGCACAGATACGCAGTATTTT
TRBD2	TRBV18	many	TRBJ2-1	CASQLAGSSYNEQFF	TGTGCCAGTCAACTAGCGGGAAGCTCCTACAATGAGCAGTTCTTC
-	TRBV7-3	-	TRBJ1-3	CASRGPGNTIYF	TGTGCCAGCAGGGGCCCGGGAAACACCATATATTTT
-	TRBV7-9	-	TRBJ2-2	CASINRQENTGELFF	TGTGCCAGCATCAATCGACAGGAGAACACCGGGGAGCTGTTTTTT
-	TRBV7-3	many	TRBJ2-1	CASRPSGGASEQFF	TGTGCCAGCAGGCCCTCGGGTGGGGCAAGCGAGCAGTTCTTC
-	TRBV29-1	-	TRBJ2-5	CSDRRGMEETQYF	TGCAGCGATCGGCGTGGGATGGAAGAGACCCAGTACTTC
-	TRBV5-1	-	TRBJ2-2	CASSPLAGNTGELIF	TGCGCCAGCAGCCCCCTCGCAGGGAACACCGGGGAGCTGATTTTT
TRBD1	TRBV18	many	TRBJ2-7	CASSPRGNEQYF	TGTGCCAGCTCCCCCAGGGGGAACGAGCAGTACTTC
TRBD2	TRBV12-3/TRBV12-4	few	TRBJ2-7	CASSDGTSGGPYEQYF	TGTGCCAGCAGCGATGGGACTAGCGGGGGGCCCTACGAGCAGTACTTC
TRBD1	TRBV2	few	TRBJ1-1	CASDRDRNTEAFF	TGTGCCAGCGACAGGGATCGGAACACTGAAGCTTTCTTT
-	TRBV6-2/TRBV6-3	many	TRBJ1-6	CASSYRDSPLHF	TGTGCCAGCAGTTACCGGGATTCACCCCTCCACTTT
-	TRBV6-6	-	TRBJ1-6	CASSSREGRRNSPLHF	TGTGCCAGCAGTTCCCGGGAGGGCAGGAGGAATTCACCCCTCCACTTT
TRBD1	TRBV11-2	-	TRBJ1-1	CASSLEGQGRRTEAFF	TGTGCCAGCAGCTTAGAGGGACAGGGGAGGCGCACTGAAGCTTTCTTT
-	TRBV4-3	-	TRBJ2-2	CASSNRNTGELFF	TGCGCCAGCAGCAACAGAAACACCGGGGAGCTGTTTTTT
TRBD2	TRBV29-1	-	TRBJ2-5	CSVGLAGGQETQYF	TGCAGCGTAGGACTAGCGGGGGGGCAAGAGACCCAGTACTTC
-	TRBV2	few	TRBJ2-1	CASSSRGSYNEQFF	TGTGCCAGCAGTTCCCGGGGCTCCTACAATGAGCAGTTCTTC
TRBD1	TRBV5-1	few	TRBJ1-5	CASSQTGTSNQPQHF	TGCGCCAGCAGCCAGACAGGGACTAGCAATCAGCCCCAGCATTTT
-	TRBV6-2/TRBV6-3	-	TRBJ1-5	CATNPDGNQPQHF	TGTGCCACCAACCCGGACGGCAATCAGCCCCAGCATTTT
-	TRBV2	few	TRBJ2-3	CASRERTDTQYF	TGTGCCAGCAGGGAAAGGACAGATACGCAGTATTTT
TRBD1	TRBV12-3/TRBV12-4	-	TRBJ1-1	CASSLGQGAGTEAFF	TGTGCCAGCAGTTTGGGACAGGGAGCTGGCACTGAAGCTTTCTTT
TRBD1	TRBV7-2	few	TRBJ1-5	CASSLGAGGQYQPQHF	TGTGCCAGCAGCTTAGGGGCAGGGGGCCAGTATCAGCCCCAGCATTTT
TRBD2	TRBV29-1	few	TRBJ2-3	CSVGGFSTDTQYF	TGCAGCGTCGGGGGGTTTAGCACAGATACGCAGTATTTT
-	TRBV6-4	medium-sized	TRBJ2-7	CASSDIGDSHEQYF	TGTGCCAGCAGTGACATCGGAGACAGTCACGAGCAGTACTTC
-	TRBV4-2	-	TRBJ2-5	CASSQDWRGRETQYF	TGTGCCAGCAGCCAAGACTGGAGGGGTCGGGAGACCCAGTACTTC
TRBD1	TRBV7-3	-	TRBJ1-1	CASSPGTGHAAFF	TGTGCCAGCAGCCCAGGGACAGGACATGCAGCTTTCTTT
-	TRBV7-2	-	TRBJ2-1	CASSLGTHADEQFF	TGTGCCAGCAGCTTGGGAACCCACGCCGATGAGCAGTTCTTC
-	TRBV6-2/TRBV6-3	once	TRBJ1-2	CAIGLYGYTF	TGTGCCATTGGACTCTATGGCTACACCTTC
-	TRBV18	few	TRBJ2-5	CASSPLGPPQETQYF	TGTGCCAGCTCACCGCTAGGTCCACCCCAAGAGACCCAGTACTTC
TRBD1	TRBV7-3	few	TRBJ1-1	CASRDGGGMNTEAFF	TGTGCCAGCAGGGATGGAGGGGGCATGAACACTGAAGCTTTCTTT
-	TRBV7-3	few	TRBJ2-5	CASSRNDQETQYF	TGTGCCAGCAGCCGAAACGACCAAGAGACCCAGTACTTC